This T cell receptor (beta chain) was observed in a study of control samples from healthy donors and cancer patients. Profiling relied on immunoSEQ multiplex PCR, and the TCRdb table lists in-frame clones only, not all of them. Among about 89,000 clones listed, approximately 86% were seen once. This clone was counted only a few times. Germline loops: CDR1 SNHLY, CDR2 FYNNEI. The CDR3 spans 15 residues. Between the trimmed V and J ends, which lost 6 bases and 6 bases, there was a span of 15 bases. The sequencing sample was made of blood. The chain recombines TRBV2 with TRBJ1-6; D is ambiguous. The sequence was obtained from a young man in good health. The CDR3 nucleotides are TGTGCCAGCAGGCTCGGGCTAGAGGGTAATTCACCCCTCCACTTT. It yields the protein CASRLGLEGNSPLHF.